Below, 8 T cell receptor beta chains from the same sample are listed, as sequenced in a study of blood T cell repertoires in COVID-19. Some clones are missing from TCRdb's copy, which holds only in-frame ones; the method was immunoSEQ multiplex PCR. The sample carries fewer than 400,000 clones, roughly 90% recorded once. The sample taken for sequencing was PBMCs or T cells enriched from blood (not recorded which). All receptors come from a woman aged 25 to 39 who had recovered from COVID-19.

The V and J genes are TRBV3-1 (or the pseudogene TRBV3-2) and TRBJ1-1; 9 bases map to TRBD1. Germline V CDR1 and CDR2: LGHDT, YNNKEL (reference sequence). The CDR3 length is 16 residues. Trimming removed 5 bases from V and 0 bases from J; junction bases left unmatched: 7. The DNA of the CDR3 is TGTGCCAGCAGCATCCGGACAGGGGTAATGAACACTGAAGCTTTCTTT. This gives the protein CASSIRTGVMNTEAFF.

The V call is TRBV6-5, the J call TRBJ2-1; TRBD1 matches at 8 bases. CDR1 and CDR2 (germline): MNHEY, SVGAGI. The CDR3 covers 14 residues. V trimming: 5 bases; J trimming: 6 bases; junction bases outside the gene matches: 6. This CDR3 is CASSRVDRGNEQFF. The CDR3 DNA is TGTGCCAGCAGTAGGGTTGACAGGGGCAATGAGCAGTTCTTC.

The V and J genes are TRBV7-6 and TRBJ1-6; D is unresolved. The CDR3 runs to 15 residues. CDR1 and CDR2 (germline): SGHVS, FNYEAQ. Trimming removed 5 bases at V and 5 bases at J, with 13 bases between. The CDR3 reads CASSTETGHNSPLHF. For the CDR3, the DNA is TGTGCCAGCAGCACTGAGACGGGTCATAATTCACCCCTCCACTTT.

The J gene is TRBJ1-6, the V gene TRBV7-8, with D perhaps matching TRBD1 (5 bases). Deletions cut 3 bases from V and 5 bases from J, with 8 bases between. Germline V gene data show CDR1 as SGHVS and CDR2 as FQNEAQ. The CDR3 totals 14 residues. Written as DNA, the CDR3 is TGTGCCAGCAGCTTGCCAGGGAATAATTCACCCCTCCACTTT. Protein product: CASSLPGNNSPLHF.

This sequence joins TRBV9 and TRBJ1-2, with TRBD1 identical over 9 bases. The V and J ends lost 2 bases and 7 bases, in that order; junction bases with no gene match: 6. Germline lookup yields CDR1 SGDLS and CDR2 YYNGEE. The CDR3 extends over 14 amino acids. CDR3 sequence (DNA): TGTGCCAGCAGCGTTTCCGGGACAGGGAGTGGCTACACCTTC. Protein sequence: CASSVSGTGSGYTF.

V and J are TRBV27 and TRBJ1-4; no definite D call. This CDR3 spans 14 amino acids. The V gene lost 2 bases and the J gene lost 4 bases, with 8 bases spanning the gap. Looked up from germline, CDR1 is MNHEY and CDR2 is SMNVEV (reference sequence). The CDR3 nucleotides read TGTGCCAGCAGTTTAAAAGGGAGTAATGAAAAACTGTTTTTT. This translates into CASSLKGSNEKLFF.

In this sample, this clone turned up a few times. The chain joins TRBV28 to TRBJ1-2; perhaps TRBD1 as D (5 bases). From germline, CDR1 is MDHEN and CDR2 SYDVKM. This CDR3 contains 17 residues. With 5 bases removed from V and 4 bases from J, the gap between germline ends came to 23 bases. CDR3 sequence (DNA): TGTGCCAGCAGTGTCTCAGGGATAGCTTTTATTCGCTATGGCTACACCTTC. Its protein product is CASSVSGIAFIRYGYTF.

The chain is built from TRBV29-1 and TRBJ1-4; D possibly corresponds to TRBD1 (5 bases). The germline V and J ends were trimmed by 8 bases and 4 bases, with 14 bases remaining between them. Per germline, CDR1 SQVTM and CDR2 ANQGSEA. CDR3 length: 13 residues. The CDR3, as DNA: TGCAGCACCCAGACAGTACTTAATGAAAAACTGTTTTTT. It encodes CSTQTVLNEKLFF.